Listed below are T cell receptor beta chains from one sample, sequenced in a study of read filtering for tumor transcriptome and immune sequencing. From the reads, TCRdb called clonotypes with MiXCR, one entry per CDR3 protein. This repertoire shows 60,000 or so distinct CDR3 sequences, around 20% found once; its top ten account for 11%. Material for sequencing was a population of CD138-negative cells sorted from bone marrow. The receptors come from a donor over 35 with multiple myeloma. Both conserved end residues are part of each CDR3. Each record gives: V gene, J gene, clone size, D gene, CDR3 protein, CDR3 DNA. The D gene is left open where the match is weak. Expanded clones get a size class; other rows say once, few or many, or leave the size out.

>TRBV2|TRBJ1-5|many|.
CASRGEAGYNQPQHF
TGTGCCAGCAGGGGAGAGGCGGGGTACAATCAGCCCCAGCATTTT
>TRBV11-2|TRBJ2-3|many|TRBD2
CASSEGVRLAGSTDTQYF
TGTGCCAGCAGCGAAGGGGTACGACTAGCGGGGTCTACAGATACGCAGTATTTT
>TRBV5-6|TRBJ2-3|few|.
CASSLGGTTDTQYF
TGTGCCAGCAGCTTAGGCGGGACCACAGATACGCAGTATTTT
>TRBV4-2|TRBJ2-3|many|TRBD1
CASCPQSQGATDTQYF
TGTGCCAGTTGTCCTCAATCCCAGGGGGCGACAGATACGCAGTATTTT
>TRBV29-1|TRBJ2-1|many|TRBD2
CSVERGSGGNNEQFF
TGCAGCGTTGAAAGGGGAAGCGGGGGGAACAATGAGCAGTTCTTC
>TRBV5-1|TRBJ2-2|once|.
CASSLESNTGELFF
TGCGCCAGCAGCTTGGAGTCGAACACCGGGGAGCTGTTTTTT
>TRBV4-1|TRBJ2-7|many|.
CASSQDRGNYEQYF
TGCGCCAGCAGCCAAGATCGGGGTAACTACGAGCAGTACTTC
>TRBV2|TRBJ2-2|few|.
CASSTGTNTGELFF
TGTGCCAGCAGTACAGGGACTAACACCGGGGAGCTGTTTTTT
>TRBV6-5|TRBJ1-6|many|.
CASNEAGPQGSPLHF
TGTGCCAGCAATGAGGCAGGCCCTCAAGGGTCACCCCTCCACTTT
>TRBV5-1|TRBJ2-3|many|TRBD1
CASSLEGAADTQYF
TGCGCCAGCAGCTTGGAGGGGGCCGCAGATACGCAGTATTTT
>TRBV25-1|TRBJ1-1|many|.
CASSESVSRGYGNTEAFF
TGTGCCAGCAGTGAATCGGTTAGCAGGGGATATGGGAACACTGAAGCTTTCTTT
>TRBV11-2|TRBJ2-1|many|TRBD1
CASSRMQGAGEQFF
TGTGCCAGCAGCCGAATGCAGGGGGCGGGCGAGCAGTTCTTC
>TRBV20-1|TRBJ2-1|medium-sized|.
CSATGTNSYNEQFF
TGCAGTGCGACCGGGACCAACTCCTACAATGAGCAGTTCTTC
>TRBV20-1|TRBJ2-5|many|.
CSARAGFQETQYF
TGCAGTGCTAGAGCGGGGTTCCAAGAGACCCAGTACTTC
>TRBV28|TRBJ2-1|many|TRBD2
CASSLALAGQGEQFF
TGTGCCAGCAGTTTGGCGCTAGCGGGGCAGGGGGAGCAGTTCTTC
>TRBV20-1|TRBJ2-7|many|TRBD1
CSAEASYTGGTYEQYF
TGCAGTGCTGAGGCTTCCTACACAGGGGGAACCTACGAGCAGTACTTC
>TRBV29-1|TRBJ2-5|many|.
CSVEDRGRPSTQYF
TGCAGCGTTGAAGATCGGGGCAGGCCGAGTACCCAGTACTTC
>TRBV30|TRBJ2-2|many|TRBD2
CAWKLAGTGELFF
TGTGCCTGGAAACTAGCGGGCACCGGGGAGCTGTTTTTT
>TRBV5-1|TRBJ2-5|many|.
CASSLGRGAAQETQYF
TGCGCCAGCAGCTTGGGCCGGGGGGCGGCCCAAGAGACCCAGTACTTC
>TRBV27|TRBJ2-1|many|.
CASSSFRDLSYNEQFF
TGTGCCAGCAGTTCCTTCCGGGACCTCTCCTACAATGAGCAGTTCTTC
>TRBV18|TRBJ2-7|.|TRBD1
CASSPRTGAPYEQYF
TGTGCCAGCTCACCCCGGACAGGGGCCCCTTACGAGCAGTACTTC
>TRBV30|TRBJ1-1|.|.
CAWSGGALKEALF
TGTGCCTGGAGTGGGGGGGCACTGAAAGAAGCTCTCTTT
>TRBV19|TRBJ2-1|many|.
CASSIFLARTGEQFF
TGTGCCAGTAGTATCTTCCTAGCGCGTACGGGTGAGCAGTTCTTC
>TRBV7-9|TRBJ1-5|many|TRBD1
CASSKDRGNQPQHF
TGTGCCAGCAGCAAGGACAGGGGAAATCAGCCCCAGCATTTT
>TRBV5-1|TRBJ1-1|many|.
CASSLGQVNTEAFF
TGCGCCAGCAGCTTGGGTCAAGTGAACACTGAAGCTTTCTTT
>TRBV4-1|TRBJ1-1|many|TRBD1
CASSQSRGLNTEAFF
TGCGCCAGCAGCCAATCAAGGGGGCTGAACACTGAAGCTTTCTTT
>TRBV5-4|TRBJ2-5|.|TRBD1
CASRSQGVGETQYF
TGTGCCAGCAGGTCACAGGGGGTCGGGGAGACCCAGTACTTC
>TRBV6-5|TRBJ1-5|many|.
CASNDRNQPQHF
TGTGCCAGCAACGATCGCAATCAGCCCCAGCATTTT
>TRBV28|TRBJ2-2|many|.
CASSEVRGMGGELFF
TGTGCCAGCAGCGAAGTCCGGGGAATGGGCGGGGAGCTGTTTTTT
>TRBV5-1|TRBJ2-7|many|TRBD1
CASSPLGTGPYEQYF
TGCGCCAGCAGCCCTCTTGGGACAGGACCATACGAGCAGTACTTC
>TRBV24-1|TRBJ2-1|many|.
CATSSGGTFNNEQFF
TGTGCCACCAGCTCTGGGGGGACATTCAACAATGAGCAGTTCTTC
>TRBV3-1|TRBJ2-3|many|.
CASSQTDTQYF
TGTGCCAGCAGCCAAACAGATACGCAGTATTTT
>TRBV20-1|TRBJ2-7|many|TRBD2
CSARASLAGGIYEQYF
TGCAGTGCTAGAGCTTCGCTAGCGGGAGGAATCTACGAGCAGTACTTC
>TRBV5-1|TRBJ2-5|.|.
CASSEAMTQETQYF
TGCGCCAGCAGCGAGGCTATGACTCAAGAGACCCAGTACTTC
>TRBV3-1|TRBJ2-5|many|.
CASSQRTDRRRGETQYF
TGTGCCAGCAGCCAAAGAACGGACCGCCGCCGAGGAGAGACCCAGTACTTC
>TRBV6-1|TRBJ2-1|many|.
CASNPLRTSYNEQFF
TGTGCCAGCAACCCCCTTCGCACTTCTTACAATGAGCAGTTCTTC
>TRBV5-6|TRBJ2-5|many|.
CASSSIESQYF
TGTGCCAGCAGCTCCATAGAGAGCCAGTACTTC
>TRBV28|TRBJ2-7|many|.
CASSLVGSGEQYF
TGTGCCAGCAGTTTAGTCGGGTCAGGCGAGCAGTACTTC
>TRBV5-1|TRBJ2-5|many|TRBD2
CASSLGTSQETQYF
TGCGCCAGCAGCTTGGGGACTAGCCAAGAGACCCAGTACTTC